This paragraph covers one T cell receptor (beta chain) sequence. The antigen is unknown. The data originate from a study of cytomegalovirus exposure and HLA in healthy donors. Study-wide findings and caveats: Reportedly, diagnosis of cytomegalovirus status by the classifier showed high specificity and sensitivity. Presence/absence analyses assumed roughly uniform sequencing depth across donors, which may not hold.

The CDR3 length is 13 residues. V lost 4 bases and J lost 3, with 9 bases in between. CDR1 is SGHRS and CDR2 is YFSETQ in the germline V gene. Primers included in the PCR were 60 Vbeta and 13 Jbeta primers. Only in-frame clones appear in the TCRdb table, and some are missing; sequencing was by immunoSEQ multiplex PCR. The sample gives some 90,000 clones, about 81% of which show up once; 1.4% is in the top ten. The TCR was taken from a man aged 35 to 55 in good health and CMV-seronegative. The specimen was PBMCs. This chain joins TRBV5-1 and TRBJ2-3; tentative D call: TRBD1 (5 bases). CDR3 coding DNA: TGCGCCAGCAGCCCCCGACAGACAGATACGCAGTATTTT. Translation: CASSPRQTDTQYF. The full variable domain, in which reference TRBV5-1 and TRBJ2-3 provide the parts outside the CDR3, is KAGVTQTPRYLIKTRGQQVTLSCSPISGHRSVSWYQQTPGQGLQFLFEYFSETQRNKGNFPGRFSGRQFSNSRSEMNVSTLELGDSALYLCASSPRQTDTQYFGPGTRLTVL.